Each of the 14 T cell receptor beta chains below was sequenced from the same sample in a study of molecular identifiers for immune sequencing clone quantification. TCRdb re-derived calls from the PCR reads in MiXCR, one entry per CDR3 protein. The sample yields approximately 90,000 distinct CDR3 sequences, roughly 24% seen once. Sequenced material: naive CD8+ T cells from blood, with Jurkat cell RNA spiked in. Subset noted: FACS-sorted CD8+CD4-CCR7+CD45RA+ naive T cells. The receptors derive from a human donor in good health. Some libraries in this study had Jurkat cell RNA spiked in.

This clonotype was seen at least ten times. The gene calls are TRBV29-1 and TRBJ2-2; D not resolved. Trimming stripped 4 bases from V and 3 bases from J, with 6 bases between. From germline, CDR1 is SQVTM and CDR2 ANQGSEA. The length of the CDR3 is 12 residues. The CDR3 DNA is TGCAGCGTTGTCGGTGACACCGGGGAGCTGTTTTTT. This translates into CSVVGDTGELFF.

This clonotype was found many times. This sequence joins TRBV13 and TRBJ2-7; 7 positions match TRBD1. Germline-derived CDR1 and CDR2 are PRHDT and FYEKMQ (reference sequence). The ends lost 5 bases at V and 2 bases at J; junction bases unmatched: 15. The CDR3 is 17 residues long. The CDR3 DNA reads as TGTGCCAGCAGCGGCCCCCGTACCACAGGGGAAACCTACGAGCAGTACTTC. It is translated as CASSGPRTTGETYEQYF.

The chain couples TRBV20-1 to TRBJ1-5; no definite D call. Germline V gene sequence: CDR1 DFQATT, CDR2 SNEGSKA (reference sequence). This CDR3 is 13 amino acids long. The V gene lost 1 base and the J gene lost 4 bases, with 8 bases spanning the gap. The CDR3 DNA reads TGCAGTGCTAGAGTATTGGAAAATCAGCCCCAGCATTTT. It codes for CSARVLENQPQHF.

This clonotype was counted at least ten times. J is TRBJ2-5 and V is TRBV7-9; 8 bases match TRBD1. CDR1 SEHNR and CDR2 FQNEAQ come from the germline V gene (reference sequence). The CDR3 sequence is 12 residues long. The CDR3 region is CLTGQGEETQYF. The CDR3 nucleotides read TGTCTAACAGGACAGGGCGAAGAGACCCAGTACTTC.

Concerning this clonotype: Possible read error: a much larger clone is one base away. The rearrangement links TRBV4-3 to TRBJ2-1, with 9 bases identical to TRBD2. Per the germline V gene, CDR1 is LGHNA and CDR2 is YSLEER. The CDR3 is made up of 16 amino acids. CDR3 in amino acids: CASSQETSGYYNERFF. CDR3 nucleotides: TGCGCCAGCAGCCAAGAAACTAGCGGGTATTACAATGAGCGGTTCTTC.

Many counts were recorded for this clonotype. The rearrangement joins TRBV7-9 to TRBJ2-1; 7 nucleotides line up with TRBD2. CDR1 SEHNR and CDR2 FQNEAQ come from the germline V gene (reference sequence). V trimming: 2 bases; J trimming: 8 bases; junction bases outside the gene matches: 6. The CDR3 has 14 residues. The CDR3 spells CASSLSGRGYEQFF. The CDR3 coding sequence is TGTGCCAGCAGCTTATCGGGGCGGGGGTATGAGCAGTTCTTC.

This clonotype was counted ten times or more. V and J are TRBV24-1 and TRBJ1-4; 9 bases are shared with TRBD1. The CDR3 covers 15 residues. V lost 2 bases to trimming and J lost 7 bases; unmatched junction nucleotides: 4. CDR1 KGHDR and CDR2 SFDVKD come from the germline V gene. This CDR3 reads CATSDSGQGGEKLFF. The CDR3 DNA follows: TGTGCCACCAGTGATTCGGGACAGGGAGGTGAAAAACTGTTTTTT.

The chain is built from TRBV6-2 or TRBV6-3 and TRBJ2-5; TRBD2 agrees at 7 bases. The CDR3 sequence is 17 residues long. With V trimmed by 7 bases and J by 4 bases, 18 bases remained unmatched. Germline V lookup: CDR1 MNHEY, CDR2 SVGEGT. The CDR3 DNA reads TGTGCCAGCACCTTTGTAACTAGCGAACCCGGAAGAGAGACCCAGTACTTC. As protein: CASTFVTSEPGRETQYF.

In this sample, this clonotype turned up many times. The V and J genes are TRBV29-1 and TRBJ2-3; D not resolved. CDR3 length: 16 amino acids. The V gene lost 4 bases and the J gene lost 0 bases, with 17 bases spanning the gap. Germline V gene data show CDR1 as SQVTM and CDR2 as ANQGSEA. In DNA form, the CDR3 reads TGCAGCGTTGTGTGGTGGCAAACGTCTAGCACAGATACGCAGTATTTT. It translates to CSVVWWQTSSTDTQYF.

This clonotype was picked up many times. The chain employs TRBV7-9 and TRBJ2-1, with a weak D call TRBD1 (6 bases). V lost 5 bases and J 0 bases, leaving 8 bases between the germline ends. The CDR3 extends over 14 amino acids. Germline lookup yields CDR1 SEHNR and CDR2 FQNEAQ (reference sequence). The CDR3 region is CASSQDSSYNEQFF. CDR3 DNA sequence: TGTGCCAGCAGCCAGGACAGCTCCTACAATGAGCAGTTCTTC.

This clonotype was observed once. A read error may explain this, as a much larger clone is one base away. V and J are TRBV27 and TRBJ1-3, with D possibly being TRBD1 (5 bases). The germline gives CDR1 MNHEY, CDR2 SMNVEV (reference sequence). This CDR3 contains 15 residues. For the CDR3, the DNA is TGTGCCAGCAGCCCGGGACCGAGCTCTGGAAACACCATACATTTT. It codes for CASSPGPSSGNTIHF.

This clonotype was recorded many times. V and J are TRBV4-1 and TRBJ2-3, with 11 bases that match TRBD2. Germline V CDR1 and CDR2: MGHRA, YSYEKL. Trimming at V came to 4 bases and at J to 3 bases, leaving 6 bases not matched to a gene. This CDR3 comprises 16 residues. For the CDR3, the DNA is TGCGCCAGCAGCCTCATAGCGGGGGGGCAGACAGATACGCAGTATTTT. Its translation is CASSLIAGGQTDTQYF.

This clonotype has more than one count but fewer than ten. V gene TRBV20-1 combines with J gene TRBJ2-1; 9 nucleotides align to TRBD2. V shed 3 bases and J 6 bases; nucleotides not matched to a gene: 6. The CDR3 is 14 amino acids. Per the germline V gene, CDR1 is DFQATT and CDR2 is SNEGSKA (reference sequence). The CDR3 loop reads CSARFSGRFNEQFF. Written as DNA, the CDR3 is TGCAGTGCTAGGTTTAGCGGGAGATTCAATGAGCAGTTCTTC.

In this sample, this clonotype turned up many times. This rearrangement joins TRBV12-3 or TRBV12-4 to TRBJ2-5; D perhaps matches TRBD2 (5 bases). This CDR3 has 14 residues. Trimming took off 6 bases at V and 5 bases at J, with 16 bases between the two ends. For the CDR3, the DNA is TGTGCCAGCAGGGAGACTACAGCGTTCGAGACCCAGTACTTC. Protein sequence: CASRETTAFETQYF.